The 19 T cell receptor beta chains below all came from one sample that was sequenced in a study of blood T cell repertoires in COVID-19. Sequenced by immunoSEQ multiplex PCR; TCRdb stores in-frame clones only, minus some. The data hold over 300,000 clones, with approximately 83% observed a single time. The sample comprised PBMCs or T cells enriched from blood (not recorded which). The source is a man aged 25 to 40 who had recovered from COVID-19.

The V and J genes are TRBV15 and TRBJ2-7; D is ambiguous. From germline, CDR1 is LNHNV and CDR2 YYDKDF (reference sequence). V was shortened by 0 bases and J by 6 bases, with 6 bases between the two germline ends. The CDR3 contains 12 residues. CDR3 coding DNA: TGTGCCACCAGCAGAGATAGTGGCGAGCAGTACTTC. It specifies CATSRDSGEQYF.

The chain has TRBV5-1 and TRBJ1-5, with 7 positions matching TRBD1. With 4 bases clipped from V and 5 bases from J, the junction kept 6 bases outside the gene matches. Germline CDR1 and CDR2: SGHRS and YFSETQ. CDR3 length equals 14 residues. The CDR3: CASSMGTADQPQHF. The CDR3 DNA reads TGCGCCAGCAGCATGGGGACAGCTGATCAGCCCCAGCATTTT. The whole variable domain, remainder taken from reference TRBV5-1 and TRBJ1-5, is KAGVTQTPRYLIKTRGQQVTLSCSPISGHRSVSWYQQTPGQGLQFLFEYFSETQRNKGNFPGRFSGRQFSNSRSEMNVSTLELGDSALYLCASSMGTADQPQHFGDGTRLSIL.

The gene calls are TRBV4-3 and TRBJ2-1; D perhaps matches TRBD2 (5 bases). Germline values: CDR1 LGHNA, CDR2 YSLEER. With 0 bases removed from V and 2 bases from J, the gap between germline ends came to 17 bases. This CDR3 has 18 residues. CDR3 DNA sequence: TGCGCCAGCAGCCAAGACCCGGCGGGCGCACTCACCTACAATGAGCAGTTCTTC. Translated, it gives CASSQDPAGALTYNEQFF.

The chain uses TRBV9 and TRBJ1-3; TRBD1 matches at 10 bases. CDR1 is SGDLS, CDR2 YYNGEE, per germline. J gave up 0 bases and V 0 bases, and 3 bases lay outside the gene matches. The CDR3 sequence is 17 residues long. DNA of the CDR3: TGTGCCAGCAGCGTAGGACAGGGGGCTAACTCTGGAAACACCATATATTTT. Translating gives CASSVGQGANSGNTIYF. The complete variable domain, with remaining parts taken from reference TRBV9 and TRBJ1-3, reads DSGVTQTPKHLITATGQRVTLRCSPRSGDLSVYWYQQSLDQGLQFLIQYYNGEERAKGNILERFSAQQFPDLHSELNLSSLELGDSALYFCASSVGQGANSGNTIYFGEGSWLTVV.

A remark on this clone: The junction shows a germline mismatch at one end, possibly a read error. The chain combines TRBV7-7 with TRBJ2-2; D is uncertain. The CDR3 has 13 amino acids. CDR1 is SSHAT and CDR2 is FNYEAQ in the germline V gene (reference sequence). The CDR3 is CASSSDMAGELFF. The CDR3 nucleotides read TGTGCTAGCAGTAGTGACATGGCCGGGGAGCTGTTTTTT.

V and J are TRBV6-5 and TRBJ1-1, with 7 positions matching TRBD1. Per germline, CDR1 MNHEY and CDR2 SVGAGI. The CDR3 has 14 residues. V was pared by 6 bases and J by 4 bases, with 8 bases of the junction left unmatched. The CDR3 loop is CASSATGQATEAFF. CDR3 nucleotides: TGTGCCAGCAGCGCTACCGGACAGGCCACTGAAGCTTTCTTT.

This rearrangement joins TRBV7-9 to TRBJ2-2; D is ambiguous. The germline V gene encodes CDR1 SEHNR and CDR2 FQNEAQ (reference sequence). Trimming removed 7 bases from V and 3 bases from J, with 6 bases in between. The CDR3 is 12 amino acids. The CDR3 region is CASTRDTGELFF. CDR3 DNA sequence: TGTGCCAGCACTCGAGACACCGGGGAGCTGTTTTTT.

This sequence joins TRBV7-9 and TRBJ2-1; D is perhaps TRBD2 (7 bases). Germline CDR1 and CDR2: SEHNR and FQNEAQ (reference sequence). The CDR3 covers 14 residues. Trimming removed 0 bases at V and 7 bases at J, with 10 bases between. The CDR3, as DNA: TGTGCCAGCAGCTTAGCGGGGGGGCAAAATGAGCAGTTCTTC. It is translated as CASSLAGGQNEQFF.

The chain carries TRBV30 and TRBJ1-1; the D is unclear. Germline lookup yields CDR1 GTSNPN and CDR2 SVGIG (reference sequence). This CDR3 comprises 13 residues. V shed 4 bases and J shed 0 bases, with 9 bases lying between them. The CDR3: CAWMDGVNTEAFF. The CDR3, as DNA: TGTGCCTGGATGGACGGGGTGAACACTGAAGCTTTCTTT. Filled out from reference TRBV30 and TRBJ1-1, the complete variable domain reads SQTIHQWPATLVQPVGSPLSLECTVEGTSNPNLYWYRQAAGRGLQLLFYSVGIGQISSEVPQNLSASRPQDRQFILSSKKLLLSDSGFYLCAWMDGVNTEAFFGQGTRLTVV.

The table lists this clone with many counts. V is TRBV20-1 and J is TRBJ1-4, with no clear D. Germline-derived CDR1 and CDR2 are DFQATT and SNEGSKA (reference sequence). Deletions cut 3 bases from V and 7 bases from J, with 12 bases between. The CDR3 contains 13 residues. The CDR3 here is CSASPQTGEKLFF. As DNA, the CDR3 is TGCAGTGCTAGTCCCCAAACCGGTGAAAAACTGTTTTTT.

The chain recombines TRBV19 with TRBJ1-1, with a weak D call TRBD1 (5 bases). Per the germline V gene, CDR1 is LNHDA and CDR2 is SQIVND (reference sequence). The CDR3 consists of 16 residues. Between the trimmed V and J ends, which lost 4 bases and 4 bases, there was a span of 19 bases. CDR3 amino acids: CASSTRWGEGSTEAFF. CDR3 nucleotides: TGTGCCAGTAGTACCAGGTGGGGGGAGGGTTCCACTGAAGCTTTCTTT.

The V gene is TRBV5-4, the J gene TRBJ2-5; D might be TRBD2 (5 bases). The CDR3 spans 14 residues. Germline loops: CDR1 SGHNT, CDR2 YYREEE (reference sequence). Trimming left V 2 bases short and J 3 bases short, with 11 bases between. CDR3 bases: TGTGCCAGCAGCTTTGCTAGCACAGAAGAGACCCAGTACTTC. Its protein is CASSFASTEETQYF.

CDR3 sequence: CASSPAGGTGIGEKLFF. For the CDR3, the DNA is TGTGCCAGCTCACCAGCCGGAGGGACAGGGATCGGGGAAAAACTGTTTTTT. V usage is TRBV18 and J usage is TRBJ1-4; 9 positions agree with TRBD1. The CDR3 totals 17 residues. Germline loops: CDR1 KGHSH, CDR2 LQKENI. The V gene end was trimmed by 2 bases and the J gene end by 8 bases; junction bases not matched to a gene: 12. The whole variable domain, filled in from reference TRBV18 and TRBJ1-4, reads NAGVMQNPRHLVRRRGQEARLRCSPMKGHSHVYWYRQLPEEGLKFMVYLQKENIIDESGMPKERFSAEFPKEGPSILRIQQVVRGDSAAYFCASSPAGGTGIGEKLFFGSGTQLSVL.

This clone was observed many times. This rearrangement joins TRBV13 to TRBJ1-2; 8 bases agree with TRBD1. There are 13 residues in the CDR3. The V and J ends lost 3 bases and 8 bases, in that order; junction bases with no gene match: 5. CDR1 is PRHDT, CDR2 FYEKMQ, per germline (reference sequence). The CDR3 loop reads CASSFTGGSGYTF. CDR3 DNA sequence: TGTGCCAGCAGCTTTACAGGGGGTAGCGGCTACACCTTC.

The chain couples TRBV5-4 to TRBJ2-1; D uncertain. The ends were cut back, 4 bases at V and 4 bases at J, with 9 bases in the middle. The CDR3 sequence is 13 residues long. CDR1 and CDR2 from the germline V gene are SGHNT and YYREEE (reference sequence). The DNA for the CDR3 is TGTGCCAGCAGCCCCCTGGAGTACAATGAGCAGTTCTTC. Protein: CASSPLEYNEQFF. The entire variable domain, with the rest obtained from reference TRBV5-4 and TRBJ2-1, is as follows: ETGVTQSPTHLIKTRGQQVTLRCSSQSGHNTVSWYQQALGQGPQFIFQYYREEENGRGNFPPRFSGLQFPNYSSELNVNALELDDSALYLCASSPLEYNEQFFGPGTRLTVL.

The chain links TRBV6-1 to TRBJ1-2, with D uncertain. Germline loops: CDR1 MNHNS, CDR2 SASEGT. The germline V and J ends were trimmed by 0 bases and 0 bases, with 14 bases remaining between them. CDR3 length equals 17 residues. The CDR3 DNA reads as TGTGCCAGCAGTGAAGCTGTGCAACAGCTGACTAACTATGGCTACACCTTC. Translating gives CASSEAVQQLTNYGYTF.

The chain employs TRBV6-5 and TRBJ2-1; 9 bases are shared with TRBD1. Losses at the gene ends were 6 bases for V and 7 bases for J; bases not matched to a gene: 10. Looked up from germline, CDR1 is MNHEY and CDR2 is SVGAGI. The CDR3 totals 15 residues. The CDR3 sequence: CASRVQGAPSNEQFF. CDR3 nucleotide sequence: TGTGCCAGCAGGGTACAGGGGGCCCCCTCAAATGAGCAGTTCTTC.

V usage is TRBV4-1 and J usage is TRBJ1-1; D is ambiguous. In germline, CDR1 is MGHRA, CDR2 YSYEKL. V lost 0 bases to trimming and J lost 8 bases, with 13 bases between them. The CDR3 totals 14 residues. The CDR3: CASSQDGIGREAFF. The CDR3 DNA sequence: TGCGCCAGCAGCCAAGATGGAATAGGGAGGGAAGCTTTCTTT.

The gene calls are TRBV3-1 (or the pseudogene TRBV3-2) and TRBJ2-3, with 9 bases identical to TRBD2. Germline trimming cut 2 bases from V and 2 bases from J; bases unmatched to any gene: 8. Germline lookup yields CDR1 LGHDT and CDR2 YNNKEL (reference sequence). This CDR3 comprises 17 residues. CDR3 region: CASSQYGAGGSTDTQYF. For the CDR3, the DNA is TGTGCCAGCAGCCAATATGGAGCGGGGGGCTCCACAGATACGCAGTATTTT.